Listed here are 22 T cell receptor beta chains from one sample, sequenced in a study of shared clonotypes between healthy human individuals. The table came from immunoSEQ multiplex PCR; TCRdb's copy has only in-frame clones and leaves some out. The top ten clones hold about 1.7% of a sample with hundreds of thousands of clones, less than 80% of them seen once. The source material was memory CD4+ T cells sorted from blood. Subset noted: CD45RA-negative fraction. These receptors were obtained from a woman in her 30s in good health.

The V gene is TRBV6-1, the J gene TRBJ1-2, with D perhaps matching TRBD1 (6 bases). V shed 6 bases and J shed 2 bases, with 13 bases lying between them. Germline V CDR1 and CDR2: MNHNS, SASEGT. The CDR3 loop spans 14 amino acids. This CDR3 is CASSPIQGNYGYTF. In nucleotides, the CDR3 is TGTGCCAGCAGCCCGATCCAGGGGAACTATGGCTACACCTTC.

This clone showed up just a few times. Additional DNA sequences in this sample encode the identical CDR3. This chain joins TRBV7-9 and TRBJ1-2, with D uncertain. CDR3 length: 13 residues. Germline lookup yields CDR1 SEHNR and CDR2 FQNEAQ (reference sequence). V was pared by 1 base and J by 4 bases, with 7 bases between. In DNA form, the CDR3 reads TGTGCCAGCAGCTTAGGGGGATCCTATGGCTACACCTTC. As protein: CASSLGGSYGYTF. The variable domain in full, with the rest retrieved from reference TRBV7-9 and TRBJ1-2, is DTGVSQNPRHKITKRGQNVTFRCDPISEHNRLYWYRQTLGQGPEFLTYFQNEAQLEKSRLLSDRFSAERPKGSFSTLEIQRTEQGDSAMYLCASSLGGSYGYTFGSGTRLTVV.

The sample holds one count of this clone. This may come from a read error, since a much larger clone is one base off. The rearrangement joins TRBV7-8 to TRBJ1-2, with 7 bases fitting TRBD1. The CDR3 totals 13 residues. Per the germline V gene, CDR1 is SGHVS and CDR2 is FQNEAQ. J lost 2 bases, V lost 5 bases, and 2 bases had no gene match. CDR3: CASSLGQNYGYTF. Here the CDR3 DNA reads TGTGCCAGCAGCCTGGGACAGAACTATGGCTACACCTTC.

CDR3 coding DNA: TGTGCCAGCAGCTCTAGCAGCGAGCAGTACTTC. Its translation is CASSSSSEQYF. This rearrangement joins TRBV5-4 to TRBJ2-7; D is perhaps TRBD2 (5 bases). The CDR3 has 11 residues. The V gene's germline CDR1 is SGHNT and CDR2 YYREEE (reference sequence). V dropped 3 bases and J dropped 6 bases, with 7 bases sitting between them.

The chain uses TRBV6-1 and TRBJ1-3; D not resolved. The CDR3 extends over 17 amino acids. Deletions cut 4 bases from V and 0 bases from J, with 16 bases between. The germline V gene has CDR1 MNHNS and CDR2 SASEGT. The CDR3 spells CASSARAPSTSGNTIYF. CDR3 sequence (DNA): TGTGCCAGCAGTGCCCGGGCCCCGAGTACCTCTGGAAACACCATATATTTT.

The chain combines TRBV2 with TRBJ2-6, with unresolved D. This CDR3 has 17 amino acids. The germline V gene encodes CDR1 SNHLY and CDR2 FYNNEI. V lost 6 bases to trimming and J lost 0 bases, with 15 bases between them. The CDR3 loop reads CASRRLSDHSGANVLTF. For the CDR3, the DNA is TGTGCCAGCAGACGATTGAGTGATCACTCTGGGGCCAACGTCCTGACTTTC.

Details on this clone: Other DNA sequences from this sample encode an identical CDR3 as well. V gene TRBV28 combines with J gene TRBJ1-2, with D possibly matching TRBD1 (5 bases). The germline V gene has CDR1 MDHEN and CDR2 SYDVKM. This CDR3 contains 14 residues. Trimming took 1 base from V and 1 from J, leaving 7 bases between them. The CDR3 DNA reads TGTGCCAGCAGTTTATCTAGGGGTAACTATGGCTACACCTTC. Its protein is CASSLSRGNYGYTF.

This clone is a singleton in its sample. This chain joins TRBV11-3 and TRBJ1-1; perhaps TRBD1 as D (5 bases). CDR1 is SGHNT, CDR2 YENEEA, per germline. V lost 5 bases, J lost 3 bases, and 10 bases lay in between. The length of the CDR3 is 13 residues. The CDR3 coding sequence is TGTGCCAGCAGCCAGACAGCTTACACTGAAGCTTTCTTT. Protein sequence: CASSQTAYTEAFF.

The chain combines TRBV2 with TRBJ1-1; tentative D call: TRBD1 (5 bases). This CDR3 region has 12 residues. In germline, CDR1 is SNHLY, CDR2 FYNNEI. Trimming pared 5 bases from V and 6 bases from J, leaving 10 bases between. The CDR3: CASSNRGAEAFF. As DNA, the CDR3 is TGTGCCAGCAGTAATAGAGGGGCTGAAGCTTTCTTT.

The rearrangement uses TRBV27 and TRBJ2-7; D is unresolved. Germline V gives CDR1 MNHEY, CDR2 SMNVEV (reference sequence). The CDR3 spans 18 residues. V was shortened by 4 bases and J by 0 bases, with 22 bases between the two germline ends. CDR3 region: CASSSPGSASQSSYEQYF. The CDR3 DNA is TGTGCCAGCAGTTCCCCCGGGTCAGCCTCACAAAGCTCCTACGAGCAGTACTTC.

The chain recombines TRBV28 with TRBJ1-1; D may be TRBD1 (5 bases). CDR1 and CDR2 from the germline V gene are MDHEN and SYDVKM. Trimming removed 11 bases at V and 0 bases at J, with 13 bases between. The CDR3 sequence is 13 residues long. CDR3 bases: TGTGCCTGTACTGGGGGGGTGAACACTGAAGCTTTCTTT. Translating it yields CACTGGVNTEAFF.

This chain joins TRBV5-1 and TRBJ2-1; D not certain. V gave up 6 bases and J gave up 4 bases, with 11 bases separating them. Per the germline V gene, CDR1 is SGHRS and CDR2 is YFSETQ. The CDR3 runs to 13 residues. DNA of the CDR3: TGCGCCAGCAAGGACGGAGAGTACAATGAGCAGTTCTTC. Its protein product is CASKDGEYNEQFF.

This chain links TRBV7-9 with TRBJ2-7; 8 nucleotides agree with TRBD1. V gave up 5 bases and J gave up 5 bases; unmatched junction bases: 14. Germline lookup yields CDR1 SEHNR and CDR2 FQNEAQ (reference sequence). This CDR3 spans 16 amino acids. CDR3 region: CASSQLAGTGFDEQYF. In DNA form, the CDR3 reads TGTGCCAGCAGCCAACTGGCCGGGACAGGCTTTGACGAGCAGTACTTC. The full variable domain, its missing parts supplied by reference TRBV7-9 and TRBJ2-7, is DTGVSQNPRHKITKRGQNVTFRCDPISEHNRLYWYRQTLGQGPEFLTYFQNEAQLEKSRLLSDRFSAERPKGSFSTLEIQRTEQGDSAMYLCASSQLAGTGFDEQYFGPGTRLTVT.

The chain carries TRBV28 and TRBJ1-5; D uncertain. V dropped 7 bases and J dropped 4 bases, with 20 bases sitting between them. The CDR3 is 16 residues long. Germline V gives CDR1 MDHEN, CDR2 SYDVKM. CDR3 nucleotide sequence: TGTGCCAGCATCCCAAGCACCTTTTGGGGAAATCAGCCCCAGCATTTT. It is translated as CASIPSTFWGNQPQHF. The whole variable domain, remainder taken from reference TRBV28 and TRBJ1-5, is DVKVTQSSRYLVKRTGEKVFLECVQDMDHENMFWYRQDPGLGLRLIYFSYDVKMKEKGDIPEGYSVSREKKERFSLILESASTNQTSMYLCASIPSTFWGNQPQHFGDGTRLSIL.

The chain has TRBV7-2 and TRBJ2-5; 11 bases agree with TRBD2. Germline values: CDR1 SGHTA, CDR2 FQGNSA. The CDR3 covers 16 residues. Germline trimming cut 5 bases from V and 4 bases from J; bases unmatched to any gene: 9. In DNA form, the CDR3 reads TGTGCCAGCAGCCCTCGACTAGCGGGAAAGCGAGAGACCCAGTACTTC. Its protein is CASSPRLAGKRETQYF.

This chain links TRBV19 with TRBJ2-1, with a possible D match to TRBD2 (5 bases). This CDR3 spans 16 amino acids. Per germline, CDR1 LNHDA and CDR2 SQIVND (reference sequence). Trimming pared 4 bases from V and 3 bases from J, leaving 16 bases between. For the CDR3, the DNA is TGTGCCAGTAGTACGCTGCTAGCTTTGGGCTACAATGAGCAGTTCTTC. This encodes CASSTLLALGYNEQFF.

The rearrangement joins TRBV6-4 to TRBJ2-5, with D possibly matching TRBD1 (5 bases). The J call may be mistaken, given a closer DNA end match to TRBJ2-7. CDR3 size: 16 residues. In germline, CDR1 is MRHNA, CDR2 SNTAGT. The CDR3 here is CASYRPQPGHNYEQYF. In nucleotides, the CDR3 is TGTGCCAGCTATCGCCCCCAGCCAGGACACAACTACGAGCAGTACTTC.

J is TRBJ2-3 and V is TRBV4-1, with D tentatively TRBD1 or TRBD2 (6 bases each). The CDR3 is 18 residues long. Trimming took 4 bases from V and 1 from J, leaving 21 bases between them. The germline V gene has CDR1 MGHRA and CDR2 YSYEKL. CDR3 sequence: CASSPDMEGVTGTDTQYF. The CDR3 nucleotides are TGCGCCAGCAGCCCTGATATGGAGGGGGTGACTGGCACAGATACGCAGTATTTT.

Concerning this clone itself: With a much larger clone just one base away, this may be a read error. This chain connects TRBV5-4 to TRBJ2-5; D unresolved. V lost 5 bases to trimming and J lost 5 bases, with 7 bases between them. CDR1 is SGHNT and CDR2 is YYREEE in the germline V gene (reference sequence). CDR3 length: 11 amino acids. CDR3: CASSHGETQYF. The CDR3 nucleotides are TGTGCCAGCAGTCACGGGGAGACCCAGTACTTC.

V and J are TRBV5-1 and TRBJ2-2; unclear D gene. Germline loops: CDR1 SGHRS, CDR2 YFSETQ. The CDR3 runs 13 residues. V was trimmed by 5 bases and J by 1 base, leaving 6 bases between them. CDR3 sequence (DNA): TGCGCCAGCAGAGGCAGGAACACCGGGGAGCTGTTTTTT. Translation: CASRGRNTGELFF.

The CDR3 sequence: CATRVTGVTKDTQYF. The CDR3 region has the DNA TGTGCCACCAGAGTGACGGGTGTTACGAAGGATACGCAGTATTTT. This rearrangement joins TRBV15 to TRBJ2-3, with D uncertain. Trimming left V 6 bases short and J 6 bases short, with 19 bases between. CDR1 LNHNV and CDR2 YYDKDF come from the germline V gene (reference sequence). There are 15 residues in the CDR3.

The chain links TRBV7-9 to TRBJ2-5; D gene ambiguous. The CDR3 covers 14 residues. Germline CDR1 SEHNR, CDR2 FQNEAQ (reference sequence). V lost 2 bases and J lost 3, with 10 bases in between. The CDR3 bases are TGTGCCAGCAGCTTAAATTCGGTTGAAGAGACCCAGTACTTC. Translation gives CASSLNSVEETQYF.